This T cell receptor (beta chain) is from a study of beta chain features in type 1 diabetes. Overall study context: Regarding age, gender and cell yields, patients proved similar to healthy donors. The study, taken as a whole, reports: Overrepresentation of cells with high TCR expression could result from cDNA sequencing. It was not settled here whether HLA type affects TCRB rearrangement.

Note on this clone: Its cognate antigen is unknown.

Per germline, CDR1 MNHNS and CDR2 SASEGT. The CDR3 spans 13 residues. With 8 bases clipped from V and 4 bases from J, the junction kept 6 bases outside the gene matches. Isolated RNA was reverse transcribed in full, so expressed TCRB transcripts were sequenced. Mean read depth for naive, central memory and regulatory T cell samples was 3.5 million to 4.5 million reads. Only in-frame clones appear in the TCRdb table, and some are missing; sequencing was by immunoSEQ multiplex PCR. The table lists 620,000 or so clones, roughly a sixth of them singletons. The sample was naive CD4+ T cells from blood. The TCR originated in a man aged 18 to 30 in good health. The chain is built from TRBV6-1 and TRBJ2-5; 8 bases align to TRBD1. CDR3 protein: CASRRQGTETQYF. The DNA for the CDR3 is TGTGCCAGCCGGAGACAGGGGACAGAGACCCAGTACTTC.